Listed below are T cell receptor beta chains from one sample, sequenced in a study of immune evolution from preneoplasia to lung adenocarcinoma. Clones were sequenced by immunoSEQ multiplex PCR, and TCRdb holds only the in-frame ones, with some missing. The repertoire holds 8,500 to 10,000 clones, about four fifths seen once, with 10% to 15% in the top ten. The source material was FFPE lung adenocarcinoma in situ tissue. Receptors were obtained from a person older than 75 with lung adenocarcinoma. Each CDR3 is given with its conserved first and last residue.

CDR3 protein: CASSTGGEQYF
V gene: TRBV27
CDR3 length: 11

CDR3 protein: CASSSVGGGKETQYF
V gene: TRBV6-6
CDR3 length: 15

CDR3 protein: CANIDRSNEKLFF
V gene: TRBV2
CDR3 length: 13

CDR3 protein: CASSIIGTDTQYF
V gene: TRBV19
CDR3 length: 13

CDR3 protein: CASSLYTSGSYEQYF
V gene: TRBV11-2
CDR3 length: 15

CDR3 protein: CASSLALSGATEAFF
V gene: TRBV7-8
CDR3 length: 15

CDR3 protein: CASSFGNAEAFF
V gene: TRBV5-4
CDR3 length: 12

CDR3 protein: CASTESPARTEAFF
V gene: TRBV2
CDR3 length: 14

CDR3 protein: CASSPSGGKGGTEAFF
V gene: TRBV7-9
CDR3 length: 16

CDR3 protein: CASSRTGVNEKLFF
V gene: TRBV5-5
CDR3 length: 14

CDR3 protein: CASSGHINEKLFF
V gene: TRBV11-2
CDR3 length: 13

CDR3 protein: CASSLGGGRDPRGYTF
V gene: TRBV7-6
CDR3 length: 16

CDR3 protein: CAWTGSWNSPLHF
V gene: TRBV30
CDR3 length: 13

CDR3 protein: CASSIRGRTYEQYF
V gene: TRBV27
CDR3 length: 14

CDR3 protein: CASSLGTTGIQYF
V gene: TRBV28
CDR3 length: 13

CDR3 protein: CASRRTETYNEQFF
V gene: TRBV6-5
CDR3 length: 14

CDR3 protein: CASSQDGDSYNEQFF
V gene: TRBV4-3
CDR3 length: 15

CDR3 protein: CASRRGGETQYF
V gene: TRBV6-5
CDR3 length: 12

CDR3 protein: CATREDRVGAEAFF
V gene: TRBV15
CDR3 length: 14

CDR3 protein: CATSRDLGLGQPQHF
V gene: TRBV15
CDR3 length: 15

CDR3 protein: CASSSGTSSFEQFF
V gene: TRBV5-1
CDR3 length: 14

CDR3 protein: CAISEGAGAYNEQFF
V gene: TRBV10-3
CDR3 length: 15

CDR3 protein: CASSQRGAEAFF
V gene: TRBV5-8
CDR3 length: 12

CDR3 protein: CASSLRGGRYEQYF
V gene: TRBV11-1
CDR3 length: 14

CDR3 protein: CASYSSYGYTF
V gene: TRBV19
CDR3 length: 11

CDR3 protein: CSVLNPASYEQYF
V gene: TRBV29-1
CDR3 length: 13

CDR3 protein: CASSDSSGGADTQYF
V gene: TRBV6-4
CDR3 length: 15

CDR3 protein: CASSTYLNTEAFF
V gene: TRBV7-3
CDR3 length: 13

CDR3 protein: CAIRGTSGETQYF
V gene: TRBV10-3
CDR3 length: 13

CDR3 protein: CASSPQGDTQYF
V gene: TRBV18
CDR3 length: 12

CDR3 protein: CASSRTGTGEQYF
V gene: TRBV28
CDR3 length: 13

CDR3 protein: CASSSRTGSRDQPQHF
V gene: TRBV2
CDR3 length: 16

CDR3 protein: CASRGRDRVNEKLFF
V gene: TRBV7-9
CDR3 length: 15

CDR3 protein: CASSFGSYEQYF
V gene: TRBV11-2
CDR3 length: 12

CDR3 protein: CARSDLVPSGTSGGAVCNEQFF
V gene: TRBV12-2
CDR3 length: 22

CDR3 protein: CASSYSNRHGYTF
V gene: TRBV6-5
CDR3 length: 13

CDR3 protein: CATSRGEAGYEQYF
V gene: TRBV15
CDR3 length: 14

CDR3 protein: CASHRTSGTDTQYF
V gene: TRBV7-9
CDR3 length: 14

CDR3 protein: CAISGTSGGEQYF
V gene: TRBV10-3
CDR3 length: 13

CDR3 protein: CASRPGTGDFYGYTF
V gene: TRBV4-3
CDR3 length: 15

CDR3 protein: CASSYSKGYEQYF
V gene: TRBV6-5
CDR3 length: 13

CDR3 protein: CASSVGSSGGIRETQYF
V gene: TRBV9
CDR3 length: 17

CDR3 protein: CASTSGGWIDGYTF
V gene: TRBV19
CDR3 length: 14

CDR3 protein: CASSQVAGRYYNEQFF
V gene: TRBV4-3
CDR3 length: 16

CDR3 protein: CASSISGQTLAKNIQYF
V gene: TRBV19
CDR3 length: 17

CDR3 protein: CASSYSTPGPHEQYF
V gene: TRBV6-5
CDR3 length: 15

CDR3 protein: CASSQGHRGWGTNEKLFF
V gene: TRBV4-3
CDR3 length: 18

CDR3 protein: CASSQDRDRTTYGYTF
V gene: TRBV19
CDR3 length: 16

CDR3 protein: CASTPRGLNTEAFF
V gene: TRBV6-5
CDR3 length: 14